One and the same sample provided the 30 T cell receptor beta chains below, sequenced in a study of T-cell memory formation after mild COVID-19. TCRdb re-called the 5' RACE reads through MiXCR, storing one row per CDR3 protein. The sample consists of hundreds of thousands of distinct CDR3 sequences, around 17% of them appearing once. The sample consisted of PBMCs or a T cell subset sorted from them (not recorded which). The origin of the receptors is an adult woman who had mild COVID-19 (a few samples of this study predate the infection). Cell type and time point are not known.

This clonotype was observed a few times. The chain is built from TRBV7-9 and TRBJ2-7; 8 nucleotides agree with TRBD1. In germline, CDR1 is SEHNR, CDR2 FQNEAQ (reference sequence). The CDR3 has 15 residues. V trimming: 4 bases; J trimming: 5 bases; junction bases outside the gene matches: 10. CDR3 coding DNA: TGTGCCAGCAGCTCGCTGACAGGGGCTTCAGACGAGCAGTACTTC. Its protein is CASSSLTGASDEQYF. Complete variable domain (other parts from reference TRBV7-9 and TRBJ2-7): DTGVSQNPRHKITKRGQNVTFRCDPISEHNRLYWYRQTLGQGPEFLTYFQNEAQLEKSRLLSDRFSAERPKGSFSTLEIQRTEQGDSAMYLCASSSLTGASDEQYFGPGTRLTVT.

This clonotype was counted between two and nine times. The chain uses TRBV4-1 and TRBJ2-7; 11 nucleotides agree with TRBD1. CDR1 is MGHRA, CDR2 YSYEKL, per germline. The length of the CDR3 is 15 residues. Trimming at V came to 4 bases and at J to 2 bases, leaving 4 bases not matched to a gene. The CDR3 sequence: CASSLRTGGAYEQYF. The CDR3 DNA follows: TGCGCCAGCAGCCTAAGGACAGGGGGCGCCTACGAGCAGTACTTC.

This clonotype was picked up a small number of times. This sequence joins TRBV12-3 or TRBV12-4 and TRBJ2-1, with a possible D match to TRBD2 (5 bases). The CDR3 length is 14 residues. Between the trimmed V and J ends, which lost 4 bases and 5 bases, there was a span of 12 bases. In nucleotides, the CDR3 is TGTGCCAGCAGTTCCCAACCGCGGGACAATGAGCAGTTCTTC. It is translated as CASSSQPRDNEQFF.

The V and J genes are TRBV12-3 or TRBV12-4 and TRBJ1-1; D might be TRBD1 (6 bases). This CDR3 comprises 14 residues. Trimming took off 7 bases at V and 1 base at J, with 13 bases between the two ends. The CDR3 sequence is CASTLTGRNTEAFF. CDR3 in DNA: TGTGCCAGCACTTTGACAGGAAGGAACACTGAAGCTTTCTTT.

The genes are TRBV24-1 and TRBJ2-1, with D perhaps matching TRBD2 (5 bases). V was clipped by 6 bases and J by 5 bases, with 10 bases between them. The CDR3 is 13 amino acids. Germline V gives CDR1 KGHDR, CDR2 SFDVKD. In nucleotides, the CDR3 is TGTGCCACCAGTCTTCGGGAAAACAATGAGCAGTTCTTC. It yields the protein CATSLRENNEQFF.

The sample holds a few counts of this clonotype. V and J are TRBV24-1 and TRBJ2-2; unclear D gene. V lost 1 base and J 3 bases, leaving 5 bases between the germline ends. This CDR3 has 14 residues. Germline V gene sequence: CDR1 KGHDR, CDR2 SFDVKD. The CDR3 protein is CATSDLTDTGELFF. The CDR3 DNA reads TGTGCCACCAGTGATTTAACGGACACCGGGGAGCTGTTTTTT.

The rearrangement uses TRBV24-1 and TRBJ2-3; the D gene is possibly TRBD2 (6 bases). CDR1 KGHDR and CDR2 SFDVKD come from the germline V gene. The CDR3 consists of 19 residues. The germline V and J ends were trimmed by 1 base and 2 bases, with 21 bases remaining between them. The chain's CDR3 is CATSDFSPPDPGDTDTQYF. CDR3 nucleotides: TGTGCCACCAGTGATTTTTCCCCTCCCGACCCGGGGGACACAGATACGCAGTATTTT.

This rearrangement joins TRBV5-1 to TRBJ1-1; D is unresolved. This CDR3 is built from 12 residues. The V end was cut by 4 bases, the J end by 4 bases, with 8 bases between. Germline values: CDR1 SGHRS, CDR2 YFSETQ. The CDR3 reads CASSAGLTEAFF. The CDR3 coding sequence is TGCGCCAGCAGCGCAGGACTCACTGAAGCTTTCTTT.

The genes are TRBV19 and TRBJ2-1; no clear D. CDR1 and CDR2 from the germline V gene are LNHDA and SQIVND (reference sequence). CDR3 length: 12 residues. Between the trimmed V and J ends, which lost 5 bases and 8 bases, there was a span of 10 bases. CDR3 residues: CASSPAADEQFF. CDR3 bases: TGTGCCAGTAGTCCCGCCGCCGATGAGCAGTTCTTC.

Ten or more counts support this clonotype. The chain has TRBV11-1 and TRBJ1-2, with 8 bases matching TRBD1. Germline CDR1 reads SGHAT; CDR2 reads FQDESV (reference sequence). CDR3 length: 17 amino acids. The junction had 15 bases not matched to a gene; V was cut back by 5 bases and J by 4 bases. The CDR3 loop reads CASSLRTGTKYLYGYTF. DNA for the CDR3: TGTGCCAGCAGCCTCCGGACAGGGACCAAATACCTCTATGGCTACACCTTC.

The chain couples TRBV18 to TRBJ2-3, with 11 positions matching TRBD2. The CDR3 runs to 17 residues. Per germline, CDR1 KGHSH and CDR2 LQKENI. Unmatched junction bases numbered 12, after V lost 1 base and J lost 9 bases. CDR3 bases: TGTGCCAGCTCACCACGGACGGCTAGCGGGAGGTTGGAGACGCAGTATTTT. Encoded protein: CASSPRTASGRLETQYF.

The chain joins TRBV28 to TRBJ2-5, with D possibly matching TRBD1 (6 bases). The CDR3 totals 14 residues. CDR1 is MDHEN and CDR2 is SYDVKM in the germline V gene. V was trimmed by 2 bases and J by 5 bases, leaving 12 bases between them. CDR3 residues: CASSLLGAGETQYF. CDR3 bases: TGTGCCAGCAGTTTACTGGGGGCCGGGGAGACCCAGTACTTC.

The genes are TRBV29-1 and TRBJ1-3; D not certain. The V end lost 4 bases, the J end lost 5 bases, and 15 bases lay between the germline ends. CDR1 is SQVTM and CDR2 is ANQGSEA in the germline V gene. The CDR3 is 14 amino acids. The CDR3 DNA reads as TGCAGCGTTGTTCTGGTAAACGGCAGAAACACCATATATTTT. It translates to CSVVLVNGRNTIYF. Combining the CDR3 with reference TRBV29-1 and TRBJ1-3 gives the whole variable domain SAVISQKPSRDICQRGTSLTIQCQVDSQVTMMFWYRQQPGQSLTLIATANQGSEATYESGFVIDKFPISRPNLTFSTLTVSNMSPEDSSIYLCSVVLVNGRNTIYFGEGSWLTVV.

This chain connects TRBV6-2 or TRBV6-3 to TRBJ1-1, with a weak D call TRBD1 (5 bases). The CDR3 runs to 14 residues. Germline values: CDR1 MNHEY, CDR2 SVGEGT. Trimming removed 2 bases from V and 7 bases from J, with 14 bases in between. As DNA, the CDR3 is TGTGCCAGCAGTTACGAGAGGGGATACAGTGAAGCTTTCTTT. Translating it yields CASSYERGYSEAFF.

At least ten counts were recorded for this clonotype. The rearrangement uses TRBV10-3 and TRBJ1-6; D remains ambiguous. Germline CDR1 and CDR2: ENHRY and SYGVKD. Trimming removed 7 bases at V and 2 bases at J, with 6 bases between. This CDR3 is 13 amino acids long. In nucleotides, the CDR3 is TGTGCCATCACGGATGCCTATAATTCACCCCTCCACTTT. Protein sequence: CAITDAYNSPLHF.

V is TRBV7-6 and J is TRBJ2-2; 9 bases are a match to TRBD1. Germline V CDR1 and CDR2: SGHVS, FNYEAQ. V dropped 2 bases and J dropped 6; count of bases not matched to a gene: 7. The CDR3 has 16 residues. CDR3 amino acids: CASSLRTGGASGELFF. The CDR3 DNA sequence: TGTGCCAGCAGCTTAAGAACAGGGGGCGCGTCCGGGGAGCTGTTTTTT.

This rearrangement joins TRBV29-1 to TRBJ2-5; tentative D call: TRBD2 (6 bases). The germline gives CDR1 SQVTM, CDR2 ANQGSEA. Trimming pared 5 bases from V and 5 bases from J, leaving 12 bases between. The CDR3 extends over 12 amino acids. Here the CDR3 reads CSVPVGGETQYF. The DNA of the CDR3 is TGCAGCGTTCCGGTGGGAGGTGAGACCCAGTACTTC.

This clonotype was seen more than once but under ten times. CDR3 protein: CASSHEYNNEQFF. The CDR3 DNA reads as TGTGCCAGCAGCCATGAGTACAACAATGAGCAGTTCTTC. The V gene is TRBV3-1, the J gene TRBJ2-1, with D hard to call. This CDR3 is 13 amino acids long. The V end lost 3 bases, the J end lost 5 bases, and 8 bases lay between the germline ends. Germline CDR1 LGHDT, CDR2 YNNKEL (reference sequence).

This clonotype was detected ten times or more. This chain uses TRBV7-6 with TRBJ2-7, with D perhaps TRBD1 (6 bases). CDR3 length: 14 amino acids. Trimming shortened V by 1 base and J by 4 bases, and 11 bases separated the two germline ends. Per the germline V gene, CDR1 is SGHVS and CDR2 is FNYEAQ. The CDR3 region has the DNA TGTGCCAGCAGCTTAGACCAGGGGTGGTACGAGCAGTACTTC. The encoded protein is CASSLDQGWYEQYF.

Only a few counts were recorded for this clonotype. The chain carries TRBV18 and TRBJ2-7; no definite D call. Germline V gene lookup returns CDR1 KGHSH and CDR2 LQKENI. The CDR3 extends over 13 amino acids. Trimming stripped 6 bases from V and 2 bases from J, with 11 bases between. This CDR3 reads CASSIDPTYEQYF. For the CDR3, the DNA is TGTGCCAGCTCGATAGACCCCACCTACGAGCAGTACTTC. The variable domain in full, with the rest retrieved from reference TRBV18 and TRBJ2-7, is NAGVMQNPRHLVRRRGQEARLRCSPMKGHSHVYWYRQLPEEGLKFMVYLQKENIIDESGMPKERFSAEFPKEGPSILRIQQVVRGDSAAYFCASSIDPTYEQYFGPGTRLTVT.

The rearrangement links TRBV12-3 or TRBV12-4 to TRBJ2-5; 7 bases map to TRBD1. This CDR3 is built from 14 residues. V trimming: 3 bases; J trimming: 2 bases; junction bases outside the gene matches: 3. Here the CDR3 reads CASSLGDRQETQYF. DNA of the CDR3: TGTGCCAGCAGTTTGGGGGACAGACAAGAGACCCAGTACTTC.

This clonotype was found a few times. The chain employs TRBV9 and TRBJ2-5; D is perhaps TRBD2 (6 bases). CDR3 length equals 15 residues. Trimming cost V 0 bases and J 2 bases, with 11 bases left between them. The germline CDR1 and CDR2 sequences are SGDLS and YYNGEE. The CDR3 reads CASSVGTSRQETQYF. CDR3 DNA sequence: TGTGCCAGCAGCGTAGGAACTAGCAGACAAGAGACCCAGTACTTC.

This clonotype was observed at least ten times. The gene calls are TRBV7-2 and TRBJ2-7; D call uncertain. This CDR3 contains 13 residues. Per germline, CDR1 SGHTA and CDR2 FQGNSA. V lost 7 bases and J 2 bases, leaving 12 bases between the germline ends. CDR3 bases: TGTGCCAGCACCGAGTGGGCCACCTACGAGCAGTACTTC. Protein product: CASTEWATYEQYF.

This clonotype was recorded a few times. The chain carries TRBV7-3 and TRBJ2-1; 11 nucleotides align to TRBD2. The CDR3 extends over 15 amino acids. Germline assignment: CDR1 SGHTA and CDR2 FQGTGA. The ends lost 6 bases at V and 6 bases at J; junction bases unmatched: 7. CDR3 coding DNA: TGTGCCAGCAGGGTTAGCGGGGGGGCAAGCAATGAGCAGTTCTTC. Residues: CASRVSGGASNEQFF.

This clonotype was observed a few times. V is TRBV18 and J is TRBJ2-1, with D possibly matching TRBD2 (5 bases). Germline CDR1 KGHSH, CDR2 LQKENI. The germline V and J ends were trimmed by 3 bases and 0 bases, with 12 bases remaining between them. This CDR3 spans 16 amino acids. The CDR3 loop reads CASSPKLGGSYNEQFF. As DNA, the CDR3 is TGTGCCAGCTCACCGAAACTAGGAGGCTCCTACAATGAGCAGTTCTTC.

The gene calls are TRBV2 and TRBJ1-1; D possibly corresponds to TRBD1 (6 bases). CDR3 length: 15 residues. Germline assignment: CDR1 SNHLY and CDR2 FYNNEI. Deletions cut 7 bases from V and 1 base from J, with 16 bases between. The CDR3, as DNA: TGTGCCAGCAACTCAGAGGGGGTACCGAACACTGAAGCTTTCTTT. This codes for CASNSEGVPNTEAFF.

This clonotype has only a few counts. The genes are TRBV27 and TRBJ2-1; 10 positions match TRBD2. This CDR3 has 20 amino acids. Per germline, CDR1 MNHEY and CDR2 SMNVEV (reference sequence). J was trimmed by 5 bases and V by 1 base; bases with no gene match: 17. CDR3 coding DNA: TGTGCCAGCAGTTTATTTTCGGTAGCGGGAGGATCCTGGGGACACAATGAGCAGTTCTTC. It specifies CASSLFSVAGGSWGHNEQFF.

The chain is built from TRBV4-3 and TRBJ2-1; the D gene could be TRBD1 or TRBD2 (5 bases each). The CDR3 totals 16 residues. The V end was cut by 1 base, the J end by 9 bases, with 19 bases between. Germline CDR1 LGHNA, CDR2 YSLEER. The CDR3 DNA sequence: TGCGCCAGCAGCCAAGTCAGGGACGGGTTGAGCGGTGAGCAGTTCTTC. Translating gives CASSQVRDGLSGEQFF.

This clonotype was recorded only once. The chain carries TRBV12-3 or TRBV12-4 and TRBJ2-3; D unclear. The CDR3 sequence is 15 residues long. V lost 4 bases, J lost 2 bases, and 13 bases lay in between. The CDR3 DNA reads as TGTGCCAGCAGTTCTGTATTCCCGTACACAGATACGCAGTATTTT. This encodes CASSSVFPYTDTQYF.

The chain carries TRBV15 and TRBJ2-7, with D perhaps matching TRBD2 (5 bases). CDR3 size: 16 residues. V shed 0 bases and J shed 4 bases, with 16 bases lying between them. CDR1 and CDR2 (germline): LNHNV, YYDKDF (reference sequence). This CDR3 reads CATSRDLVSGAYEQYF. As DNA, the CDR3 is TGTGCCACCAGCAGAGACTTGGTAAGCGGAGCTTACGAGCAGTACTTC.